These 19 T cell receptor beta chains came from one sample sequenced in a study of blood T cells in healthy people across ages. The second PCR ran about 7 to 12 cycles with a sample-barcoded 5' primer and J-beta primers. TCRdb ran MiXCR on the 5' RACE reads and lists one entry per CDR3 protein. The table lists some 640,000 distinct CDR3 sequences, approximately 30% of them singletons. Sequencing used blood. Source of these receptors: a woman of 80 years or more in good health.

As concerns this clonotype: This may be a read error: a much more frequent sequence differs by one nucleotide. The rearrangement links TRBV12-3 or TRBV12-4 to TRBJ2-7, with a possible D match to TRBD1 (5 bases). CDR3 length equals 16 residues. V shed 6 bases and J shed 3 bases, with 21 bases lying between them. In DNA form, the CDR3 reads TGTGCCAGCAGCTTGCCCCAGGGTGGGGTCTGCTACGAGCAGTACTTC. Protein product: CASSLPQGGVCYEQYF.

This clonotype was counted many times. V is TRBV7-2 and J is TRBJ1-1, with D possibly matching TRBD1 (5 bases). Per the germline V gene, CDR1 is SGHTA and CDR2 is FQGNSA. V lost 7 bases and J lost 5, with 20 bases in between. This CDR3 is built from 15 residues. The CDR3 DNA follows: TGTGCCAGCACCATTCCTGTTTGGGGGAGAACTGAAGCTTTCTTT. It specifies CASTIPVWGRTEAFF.

A word on this clonotype: A read error may explain this, as a much larger clone is one base away. The CDR3 reads CASSPQTTAETRYF. DNA for the CDR3: TGTGCCAGCAGCCCACAGACTACCGCAGAGACCCGGTACTTC. The V call is TRBV5-4, the J call TRBJ2-5, with D maybe TRBD2 (5 bases). Germline assignment: CDR1 SGHNT and CDR2 YYREEE (reference sequence). The CDR3 runs 14 residues.

This clonotype was counted ten times or more. The V call is TRBV14, the J call TRBJ2-1; 8 nucleotides match TRBD2. Germline V gene lookup returns CDR1 SGHDN and CDR2 FVKESK. Trimming at V came to 1 base and at J to 6 bases, leaving 5 bases not matched to a gene. The CDR3 length is 15 residues. Here the CDR3 reads CASSQATGGANEQFF. As DNA, the CDR3 is TGTGCCAGCAGCCAAGCTACGGGGGGGGCCAATGAGCAGTTCTTC.

The genes are TRBV5-1 and TRBJ1-1; 8 bases line up with TRBD1. CDR1 and CDR2 (germline): SGHRS, YFSETQ. Trimming took 4 bases from V and 4 from J; bases not matched to a gene: 6. The CDR3 covers 14 residues. Here the CDR3 reads CASSPIGQGTEAFF. The CDR3 DNA is TGCGCCAGCAGCCCGATAGGACAGGGCACTGAAGCTTTCTTT.

This sequence joins TRBV6-1 and TRBJ1-5; tentative D call: TRBD1 (6 bases). V was shortened by 10 bases and J by 1 base, with 26 bases between the two germline ends. The CDR3 is 18 residues long. CDR1 MNHNS and CDR2 SASEGT come from the germline V gene. CDR3 residues: CANIAIGGKGASNQPQHF. CDR3 sequence (DNA): TGTGCCAACATCGCCATAGGGGGGAAAGGGGCGAGCAATCAGCCCCAGCATTTT.

This clonotype was picked up many times. The chain's CDR3 is CASSAYQRGGRETQYF. The CDR3 DNA follows: TGTGCCAGCAGCGCATACCAGCGGGGGGGCCGGGAGACCCAGTACTTC. The chain couples TRBV7-2 to TRBJ2-5, with 10 bases matching TRBD2. The V and J ends lost 5 bases and 5 bases, in that order; junction bases with no gene match: 11. CDR3 length: 16 residues. Germline CDR1 SGHTA, CDR2 FQGNSA. Using reference TRBV7-2 and TRBJ2-5 for the parts outside the CDR3, the full variable domain is GAGVSQSPSNKVTEKGKDVELRCDPISGHTALYWYRQSLGQGLEFLIYFQGNSAPDKSGLPSDRFSAERTGGSVSTLTIQRTQQEDSAVYLCASSAYQRGGRETQYFGPGTRLLVL.

This clonotype was detected ten times or more. The chain combines TRBV5-4 with TRBJ2-5; 11 nucleotides agree with TRBD2. Germline V gene sequence: CDR1 SGHNT, CDR2 YYREEE (reference sequence). This CDR3 spans 15 amino acids. V was pared by 6 bases and J by 4 bases, with 8 bases of the junction left unmatched. CDR3 sequence: CASIKGGTSGETQYF. The CDR3 region has the DNA TGTGCCAGCATCAAAGGAGGGACTAGCGGAGAGACCCAGTACTTC.

The table lists this clonotype with a few counts. A read error is possible here, since a much larger clone lies one base away. This chain links TRBV20-1 with TRBJ2-7; 8 bases map to TRBD2. There are 13 residues in the CDR3. Trimming removed 3 bases from V and 6 bases from J; junction bases left unmatched: 7. Germline CDR1 and CDR2: DFQATT and SNEGSKA (reference sequence). Here the CDR3 reads CSASWREDCEQYF. CDR3 nucleotides: TGCAGTGCTAGTTGGCGGGAGGACTGCGAGCAGTACTTC.

This clonotype has more than one count but fewer than ten. The V and J genes are TRBV12-3 or TRBV12-4 and TRBJ1-5; D is unresolved. The CDR3 spans 17 residues. Trimming took off 0 bases at V and 0 bases at J, with 12 bases between the two ends. The CDR3 nucleotides read TGTGCCAGCAGTTTAGCGTTGGCAGCGGATAGCAATCAGCCCCAGCATTTT. The encoded protein is CASSLALAADSNQPQHF.

This clonotype was seen more than once but under ten times. J is TRBJ1-1 and V is TRBV12-3 or TRBV12-4, with D perhaps matching TRBD1 (5 bases). The V end lost 0 bases, the J end lost 3 bases, and 17 bases lay between the germline ends. This CDR3 contains 17 residues. The CDR3: CASSLALGLLIDTEAFF. The DNA of the CDR3 is TGTGCCAGCAGTTTAGCGCTGGGACTCCTAATCGACACTGAAGCTTTCTTT.

In its sample, this clonotype was seen many times. This may arise from a read error, as a much more abundant clone is one base away. The chain has TRBV10-3 and TRBJ2-5; D is possibly TRBD1 (6 bases). The length of the CDR3 is 13 residues. V lost 0 bases and J 11 bases, leaving 13 bases between the germline ends. Germline CDR1 is ENHRY and CDR2 is SYGVKD. CDR3 amino acids: CAISESTGRGQYF. The CDR3 DNA sequence: TGTGCCATCAGTGAGTCTACAGGGAGAGGGCAGTACTTC.

The chain couples TRBV7-9 to TRBJ2-5; 11 bases match TRBD2. V gave up 6 bases and J gave up 7 bases; unmatched junction bases: 10. There are 15 residues in the CDR3. From germline, CDR1 is SEHNR and CDR2 FQNEAQ (reference sequence). For the CDR3, the DNA is TGTGCCAGCAGGCCGACTAGCGGGGACTGTGGGACCCAGTACTTC. This sequence encodes CASRPTSGDCGTQYF.

V usage is TRBV28 and J usage is TRBJ2-2; D possibly matches TRBD1 or TRBD2 (5 bases each). This CDR3 is built from 15 residues. Germline V lookup: CDR1 MDHEN, CDR2 SYDVKM. Trimming took off 4 bases at V and 5 bases at J, with 14 bases between the two ends. The CDR3 is CASSSGQGRTGELFF. Written as DNA, the CDR3 is TGTGCCAGCAGTTCCGGGCAGGGACGGACCGGGGAGCTGTTTTTT.

The table lists this clonotype with many counts. This sequence joins TRBV5-1 and TRBJ2-6; D remains ambiguous. Germline CDR1 SGHRS, CDR2 YFSETQ. Trimming took 2 bases from V and 0 from J, leaving 15 bases between them. This CDR3 region has 18 residues. The CDR3 reads CASSLQGQILSGANVLTF. Here the CDR3 DNA reads TGCGCCAGCAGCTTACAAGGGCAAATTCTCTCTGGGGCCAACGTCCTGACTTTC.

At least ten counts were recorded for this clonotype. The chain employs TRBV18 and TRBJ2-5; D gene unclear. V lost 5 bases and J 2 bases, leaving 9 bases between the germline ends. The CDR3 has 13 residues. Looked up from germline, CDR1 is KGHSH and CDR2 is LQKENI. CDR3 amino acids: CASSSNQQETQYF. CDR3 coding DNA: TGTGCCAGCTCATCTAATCAACAAGAGACCCAGTACTTC.

The chain has TRBV11-2 and TRBJ2-1; tentatively, D is TRBD1 (6 bases). The CDR3 totals 15 residues. From germline, CDR1 is SGHAT and CDR2 FQNNGV. Trimming stripped 5 bases from V and 0 bases from J, with 11 bases between. CDR3 sequence reads: CASSRNRVSYNEQFF. CDR3 nucleotides: TGTGCCAGCAGCCGGAACAGGGTCTCCTACAATGAGCAGTTCTTC. Filled out from reference TRBV11-2 and TRBJ2-1, the complete variable domain reads EAGVAQSPRYKIIEKRQSVAFWCNPISGHATLYWYQQILGQGPKLLIQFQNNGVVDDSQLPKDRFSAERLKGVDSTLKIQPAKLEDSAVYLCASSRNRVSYNEQFFGPGTRLTVL.

This clonotype appeared many times. This chain connects TRBV11-2 to TRBJ1-2; tentatively, D is TRBD1 (6 bases). This CDR3 comprises 16 residues. V was clipped by 0 bases and J by 3 bases, with 14 bases between them. Germline lookup yields CDR1 SGHAT and CDR2 FQNNGV. This CDR3 reads CASSLDAGGGYYGYTF. The CDR3 coding sequence is TGTGCCAGCAGCTTAGATGCCGGGGGCGGATACTATGGCTACACCTTC.

This clonotype was recorded at least ten times. V and J are TRBV20-1 and TRBJ2-7; TRBD2 is a possible D gene (7 bases). Germline CDR1 and CDR2: DFQATT and SNEGSKA (reference sequence). Between the trimmed V and J ends, which lost 1 base and 7 bases, there was a span of 17 bases. This CDR3 spans 14 amino acids. The CDR3 spells CSARGPGGPGEQYF. The DNA for the CDR3 is TGCAGTGCTAGAGGCCCGGGGGGCCCAGGGGAGCAGTACTTC.